Below, one TCR beta chain is given with its context. The antigen is unknown. The data are from a study of shared clonotypes between healthy human individuals. Broader study findings: Against clonotypes common to all four donors, non-shared ones had lower generation probabilities.

TCRdb keeps only in-frame clones here, not all; method: immunoSEQ multiplex PCR. Of about 380,000 clones listed, 95% to 97% are singletons. Looked up from germline, CDR1 is SGHRS and CDR2 is YFSETQ. Trimming left V 4 bases short and J 9 bases short, with 14 bases between. CDR3 length equals 13 residues. This TCR was sampled from a man younger than 45 in good health. Sequenced material: memory CD8+ T cells sorted from blood. Subset meaning: CD45RO+ cells pooled with CCR7-negative TemRA cells. The rearrangement uses TRBV5-1 and TRBJ2-1, with D perhaps matching TRBD2 (6 bases). As DNA, the CDR3 is TGCGCCAGCAGCCCGGGAGTCCGGGGTGAGCAGTTCTTC. It specifies CASSPGVRGEQFF.